Listed here is a single TCR beta chain. The data derive from a study of blood T cell repertoires in COVID-19. This table comes from immunoSEQ multiplex PCR, and its TCRdb copy is limited to in-frame clones, with some not included. The sample has about 44,000 clones; 84% are singletons. The CDR3 contains 14 residues. The V gene's germline CDR1 is SGHKS and CDR2 YYEKEE (reference sequence). The trim removed 2 bases at V and 6 bases at J, leaving 4 bases unmatched. This TCR was sampled from a human donor in a cohort sampled during active COVID-19. The sequencing input was peripheral blood. This rearrangement joins TRBV5-5 to TRBJ2-5; 10 positions match TRBD2. The CDR3 region is CASSFGTSEKTQYF. Written as DNA, the CDR3 is TGTGCCAGCAGCTTTGGGACTAGCGAAAAGACCCAGTACTTC.